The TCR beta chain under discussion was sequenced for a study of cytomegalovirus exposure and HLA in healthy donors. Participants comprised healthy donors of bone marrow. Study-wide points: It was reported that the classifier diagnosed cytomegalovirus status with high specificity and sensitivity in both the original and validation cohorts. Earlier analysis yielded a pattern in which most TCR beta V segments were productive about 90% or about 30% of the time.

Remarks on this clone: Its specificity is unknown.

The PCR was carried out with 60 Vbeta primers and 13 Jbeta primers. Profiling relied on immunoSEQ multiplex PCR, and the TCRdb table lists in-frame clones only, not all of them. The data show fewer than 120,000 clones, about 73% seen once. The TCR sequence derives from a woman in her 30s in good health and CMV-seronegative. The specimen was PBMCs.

This CDR3 is CASSQAVGREGGYTF. The CDR3 DNA reads as TGCGCCAGCAGCCAAGCAGTAGGACGGGAAGGTGGCTACACCTTC. The V and J genes are TRBV4-1 and TRBJ1-2; no clear D. Trimming left V 1 base short and J 7 bases short, with 16 bases between. The CDR3 runs to 15 residues. Germline V gives CDR1 MGHRA, CDR2 YSYEKL.